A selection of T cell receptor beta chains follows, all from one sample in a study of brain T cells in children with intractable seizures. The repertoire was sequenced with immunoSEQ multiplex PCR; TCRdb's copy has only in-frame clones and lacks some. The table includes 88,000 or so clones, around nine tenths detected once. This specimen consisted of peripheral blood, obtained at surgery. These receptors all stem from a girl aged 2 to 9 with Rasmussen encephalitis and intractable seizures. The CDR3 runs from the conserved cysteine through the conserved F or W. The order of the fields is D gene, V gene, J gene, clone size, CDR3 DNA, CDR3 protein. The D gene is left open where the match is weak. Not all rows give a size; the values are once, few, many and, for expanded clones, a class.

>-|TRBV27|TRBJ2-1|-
TGTGCCAGCAGTTTATGGCCGACCTCCTACAATGAGCAGTTCTTC
CASSLWPTSYNEQFF
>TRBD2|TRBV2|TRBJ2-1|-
TGTGCCAGCACTTTTATAGCGGGGGGTAGGGATAATGAGCAGTTCTTC
CASTFIAGGRDNEQFF
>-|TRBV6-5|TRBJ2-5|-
TGTGCCAGCAGTTACGGGCAGAACAAGCAGACCCAGTACTTC
CASSYGQNKQTQYF
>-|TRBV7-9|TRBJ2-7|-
TGTGCCAGCAGCCCCCCCTCGACCGACGAGCAGTACTTC
CASSPPSTDEQYF
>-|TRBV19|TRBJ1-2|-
TGTGCCAGTAGTATCGTCGGTAGGGACCATGGCTACACCTTC
CASSIVGRDHGYTF
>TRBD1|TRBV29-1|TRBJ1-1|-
TGCAGCGTTGGGTCAGGGGGCACTGAAGCTTTCTTT
CSVGSGGTEAFF
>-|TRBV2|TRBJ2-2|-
TGTGCCAGCAAGCCTGCCAGGGAGGCGTACACCGGGGAGCTGTTTTTT
CASKPAREAYTGELFF
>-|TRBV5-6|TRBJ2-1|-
TGTGCCAGCAGCCCACAACTAAGGGAGTACAATGAGCAGTTCTTC
CASSPQLREYNEQFF
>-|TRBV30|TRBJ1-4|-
TGTGCCCAGACAGCCGCAACTAATGAAAAACTGTTTTTT
CAQTAATNEKLFF
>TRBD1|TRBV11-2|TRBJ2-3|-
TGTGCCAGCAGCCTAACGGGACAGTATACGCAGTATTTT
CASSLTGQYTQYF
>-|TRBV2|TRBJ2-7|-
TGTGCCAGCAGTCTTGAGACAGGTGCTTCCTACGAGCAGTACTTC
CASSLETGASYEQYF
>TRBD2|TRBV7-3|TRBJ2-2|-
TGTGCCAGCAGCACCTTAGCGGGCACCGGGGAGCTGTTTTTT
CASSTLAGTGELFF
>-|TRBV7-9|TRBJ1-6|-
TGTGCCAGCAGCTTAGAAGTTGGGCCATCAGGCTCACCCCTCCACTTT
CASSLEVGPSGSPLHF
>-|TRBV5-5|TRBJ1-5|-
TGTGCCAGCAGCTTGGTGGATATGGGCACACAGCCCCAGCATTTT
CASSLVDMGTQPQHF
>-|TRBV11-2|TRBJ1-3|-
TGTGCCAGCAGCTTAGGGCGCGAAAGTAGCTGGCCTGGAAACACCATATATTTT
CASSLGRESSWPGNTIYF
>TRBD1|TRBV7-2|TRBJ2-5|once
TGTGCCAGTTCTAACAGGGGGCTTTCAGAGACCCAGTACTTC
CASSNRGLSETQYF
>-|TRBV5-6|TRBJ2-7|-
TGTGCCAGCAGCTCGGGTCCGGGATACTATTCCTACGAGCAGTACTTC
CASSSGPGYYSYEQYF
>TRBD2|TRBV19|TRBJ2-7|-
TGTGCCAGTAGTGTTCCGCCGGGACTAGCGGGGGAAAAAGACTACGAGCAGTACTTC
CASSVPPGLAGEKDYEQYF
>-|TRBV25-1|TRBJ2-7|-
TGTGCCAGCAGTGTGGGGTACGAGCAGTACTTC
CASSVGYEQYF
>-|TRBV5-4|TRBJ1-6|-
TGTGCCAGCAGCTTTAGTCTCCGGAGGGATATCAGCTCCTATAATTCACCCCTCCACTTT
CASSFSLRRDISSYNSPLHF
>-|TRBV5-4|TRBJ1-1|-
TGTGCCAGCAGCGGCACGGGGGCGGTAAACACTGAAGCTTTCTTT
CASSGTGAVNTEAFF
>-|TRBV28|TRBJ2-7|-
TGTGCCAGCACTAACCAAGGGGGGACAGCCTCCTACGAGCAGTACTTC
CASTNQGGTASYEQYF
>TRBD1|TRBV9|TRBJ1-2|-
TGTGCCAGCAGCTACACAGGGGACGGTGGCTACACCTTC
CASSYTGDGGYTF
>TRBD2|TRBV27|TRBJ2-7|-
TGTGCCAGCCACCCAAAGACCGGACTAGCGGGTCTCGAGCAGTACTTC
CASHPKTGLAGLEQYF
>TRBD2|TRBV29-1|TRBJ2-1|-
TGCAGCGTTGAGCTTGGGACTAGCGGGGACAATGAGCAGTTCTTC
CSVELGTSGDNEQFF
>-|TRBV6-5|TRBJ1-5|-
TGTGCCAGCAGATCCTGGGGAGGTGGCAATCAGCCCCAGCATTTT
CASRSWGGGNQPQHF
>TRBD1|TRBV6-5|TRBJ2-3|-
TGTGCCAGCACCAGAGGGGGCGGAAGCACAGATACGCAGTATTTT
CASTRGGGSTDTQYF
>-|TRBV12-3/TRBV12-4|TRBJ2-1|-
TGTGCCAGCAGTCCTTCTTTGCGGAGGGAGCAGTTCTTC
CASSPSLRREQFF
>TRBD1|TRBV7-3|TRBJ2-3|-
TGTGCCAGCAGCTTATCAGGGGGCAGAGGGGATACGCAGTATTTT
CASSLSGGRGDTQYF
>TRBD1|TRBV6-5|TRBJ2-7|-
TGTGCCAGCGGGACAGAGAGCTCCTACGAGCAGTACTTC
CASGTESSYEQYF
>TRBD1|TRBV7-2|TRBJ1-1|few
TGTGCCAGCAGCTCTACACCGGGACAGGCCCTCGAAGCTTTCTTT
CASSSTPGQALEAFF
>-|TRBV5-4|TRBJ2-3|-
TGTGCCAGCAGCCCCTTTACGGGAGATACGCAGTATTTT
CASSPFTGDTQYF
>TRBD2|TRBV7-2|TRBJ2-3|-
TGTGCCAGCAGCTCGGGACTAGCGGGGGCCCTAATCACAGATACGCAGTATTTT
CASSSGLAGALITDTQYF
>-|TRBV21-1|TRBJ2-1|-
TGTGCCAGCAGCAAAAAAATGGGGGGGACTAGCTTTTCGATGAGCTCCTACAATGAGCAGTTCTTC
CASSKKMGGTSFSMSSYNEQFF
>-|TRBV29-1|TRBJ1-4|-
TGCAGCGTTGTGAGGGGGGAAGGAGAAAAACTGTTTTTT
CSVVRGEGEKLFF
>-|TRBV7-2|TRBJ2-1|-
TGTGCCAGCAGCTCCCATAGCAACGAGCAGTTCTTC
CASSSHSNEQFF
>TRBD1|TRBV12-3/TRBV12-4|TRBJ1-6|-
TGTGCCAGCAGTTCCGGGACAGAAGCCCTCCACTTT
CASSSGTEALHF